These 32 T cell receptor beta chains share one sample of origin, sequenced in a study of regulatory T cells in long-lasting Graves disease. Time point indicated: persistent/refractory GD, antithyroid drugs over 5 years with positive TRAb. RNA from PBMCs was the source of the TCR library. Library construction for TCR beta used iRepertoire HTBI primers and Arm-PCR of CDR3 regions. One entry per CDR3 protein results from TCRdb running MiXCR on the multiplex PCR reads. Of roughly 500,000 distinct CDR3 sequences listed, around a fifth are singletons. Sequenced material: peripheral blood mononuclear cells (PBMCs), taken when the disease was refractory, from a patient treated with antithyroid drugs. The receptor source for this set is a female donor with Graves disease.

In the case of this clonotype: This clone may be a read error of a much larger clone one base away. CDR3 region: CASTAPRAKNVQYF. CDR3 nucleotide sequence: TGTGCCAGCACCGCGCCGAGAGCCAAAAACGTTCAGTACTTC. The chain is built from TRBV6-1 and TRBJ2-4; D is unclear. The CDR3 loop spans 14 amino acids. The germline gives CDR1 MNHNS, CDR2 SASEGT.

DNA of the CDR3: TGTGCCAGCAGCTTAGAGTTCGGCCAGCCCCAGCATTTT. Its protein is CASSLEFGQPQHF. V is TRBV7-2 and J is TRBJ1-5, with unresolved D. Trimming shortened V by 1 base and J by 7 bases, and 8 bases separated the two germline ends. The CDR3 spans 13 residues. Germline V CDR1 and CDR2: SGHTA, FQGNSA.

The V gene is TRBV30, the J gene TRBJ1-2; possibly TRBD1 for D (6 bases). The CDR3 has 14 amino acids. The V gene's germline CDR1 is GTSNPN and CDR2 SVGIG (reference sequence). Trimming shortened V by 5 bases and J by 6 bases, and 19 bases separated the two germline ends. CDR3 nucleotides: TGTGCCTGGTCACTTGGTGGGGGGGCCCATGGCTACACCTTC. It specifies CAWSLGGGAHGYTF. The full variable domain, rest sourced from reference TRBV30 and TRBJ1-2, is SQTIHQWPATLVQPVGSPLSLECTVEGTSNPNLYWYRQAAGRGLQLLFYSVGIGQISSEVPQNLSASRPQDRQFILSSKKLLLSDSGFYLCAWSLGGGAHGYTFGSGTRLTVV.

The J gene is TRBJ1-5, the V gene TRBV19; D is unresolved. The CDR3 has 13 amino acids. Trimming removed 7 bases from V and 5 bases from J, with 12 bases in between. Germline CDR1 is LNHDA and CDR2 is SQIVND (reference sequence). CDR3 residues: CASTSREDQPQHF. CDR3 DNA: TGTGCCAGTACCTCACGGGAAGATCAGCCCCAGCATTTT.

Ten or more counts support this clonotype. As DNA, the CDR3 is TGTGCCAGCAGTCGGACAGGGGGCGATCAAGAGACCCAGTACTTC. This encodes CASSRTGGDQETQYF. The rearrangement joins TRBV28 to TRBJ2-5, with 11 bases identical to TRBD1. The CDR3 is 15 amino acids. V lost 5 bases to trimming and J lost 2 bases; unmatched junction nucleotides: 4. Germline V gene lookup returns CDR1 MDHEN and CDR2 SYDVKM.

The chain has TRBV20-1 and TRBJ1-6; a possible D gene is TRBD1 (5 bases). Looked up from germline, CDR1 is DFQATT and CDR2 is SNEGSKA (reference sequence). This CDR3 has 18 residues. V was pared by 2 bases and J by 6 bases, with 23 bases between. The CDR3 region is CSARPVGMGPQGNSPLHF. The CDR3, as DNA: TGCAGTGCTAGACCCGTAGGGATGGGCCCGCAGGGTAATTCACCCCTCCACTTT.

This clonotype was observed at least ten times. The rearrangement joins TRBV20-1 to TRBJ2-5; no reliable D call. V lost 1 base, J lost 4 bases, and 10 bases lay in between. The CDR3 is made up of 13 amino acids. Germline CDR1 is DFQATT and CDR2 is SNEGSKA (reference sequence). CDR3 bases: TGCAGTGCTAGAGTCCAACCCCTAGAGACCCAGTACTTC. Its protein is CSARVQPLETQYF.

In its sample, this clonotype was seen many times. The gene calls are TRBV28 and TRBJ1-4; a possible D gene is TRBD1 (5 bases). Germline V gene lookup returns CDR1 MDHEN and CDR2 SYDVKM. This CDR3 has 15 amino acids. Between the trimmed V and J ends, which lost 5 bases and 4 bases, there was a span of 14 bases. DNA of the CDR3: TGTGCCAGCAGTGGACCAGGGTCTTTTAATGAAAAACTGTTTTTT. Its translation: CASSGPGSFNEKLFF.

This clonotype was detected many times. The CDR3 DNA reads TGCAGTGCTAGAGATATGGACAGGGTTGATGGCTACACCTTC. Translating gives CSARDMDRVDGYTF. V is TRBV20-1 and J is TRBJ1-2, with 8 bases lining up with TRBD1. V trimming: 0 bases; J trimming: 6 bases; junction bases outside the gene matches: 6. Germline CDR1 is DFQATT and CDR2 is SNEGSKA (reference sequence). The CDR3 totals 14 residues.

This clonotype occurred many times. This chain connects TRBV6-2 or TRBV6-3 to TRBJ1-5, with 8 bases that match TRBD1. V was clipped by 0 bases and J by 2 bases; unmatched bases: 6. CDR1 and CDR2 from the germline V gene are MNHEY and SVGEGT. The CDR3 has 17 residues. The chain's CDR3 is CASSYSRDRMGNQPQHF. DNA for the CDR3: TGTGCCAGCAGTTACTCGAGGGACAGGATGGGCAATCAGCCCCAGCATTTT.

This clonotype has ten or more counts. The rearrangement uses TRBV10-3 and TRBJ2-2; 9 bases agree with TRBD2. Germline-derived CDR1 and CDR2 are ENHRY and SYGVKD. The CDR3 is 14 residues long. The ends lost 4 bases at V and 6 bases at J; junction bases unmatched: 3. In nucleotides, the CDR3 is TGTGCCATCAGTGTGGGACTAGCCGCCGGGGAGCTGTTTTTT. Residues: CAISVGLAAGELFF.

This clonotype has at least ten counts. This rearrangement joins TRBV10-3 to TRBJ1-1; the D is unclear. Trimming cost V 5 bases and J 5 bases, with 21 bases left between them. This CDR3 region has 16 residues. Germline CDR1 and CDR2: ENHRY and SYGVKD. The CDR3 reads CAISLLLTGMGTEAFF. The DNA for the CDR3 is TGTGCCATCAGTTTACTTTTGACGGGAATGGGGACTGAAGCTTTCTTT.

In this sample, this clonotype turned up many times. V is TRBV28 and J is TRBJ2-7; 8 nucleotides match TRBD2. The germline V gene has CDR1 MDHEN and CDR2 SYDVKM. V shed 3 bases and J 0 bases; nucleotides not matched to a gene: 4. CDR3 length equals 15 residues. The CDR3 nucleotides are TGTGCCAGCAGTTTTACTAGCGGCAGCTCCTACGAGCAGTACTTC. Its translation: CASSFTSGSSYEQYF.

This clonotype showed up many times. The chain carries TRBV28 and TRBJ2-6; D unresolved. The V gene's germline CDR1 is MDHEN and CDR2 SYDVKM. The CDR3 covers 13 residues. The V gene lost 5 bases and the J gene lost 2 bases, with 4 bases spanning the gap. CDR3 in DNA: TGTGCCAGCAGTCGGGCTGGGGCCAACGTCCTGACTTTC. Protein sequence: CASSRAGANVLTF.

This clonotype has at least ten counts. The chain combines TRBV6-2 or TRBV6-3 with TRBJ1-2; tentative D call: TRBD1 (5 bases). The CDR3 sequence is 14 residues long. CDR1 is MNHEY, CDR2 SVGEGT, per germline. Trimming stripped 5 bases from V and 1 base from J, with 11 bases between. Here the CDR3 reads CASSRDSFNYGYTF. The CDR3 DNA is TGTGCCAGCAGTCGAGACAGTTTTAACTATGGCTACACCTTC.

Only a few counts were recorded for this clonotype. The V call is TRBV3-1, the J call TRBJ1-2; 9 nucleotides agree with TRBD1. Trimming cost V 3 bases and J 9 bases; bases outside gene matches: 5. CDR3 size: 13 residues. The germline V gene has CDR1 LGHDT and CDR2 YNNKEL (reference sequence). CDR3 nucleotides: TGTGCCAGCAGCCAGACGGGACAGGGCCGCTACACCTTC. This sequence encodes CASSQTGQGRYTF.

J is TRBJ1-1 and V is TRBV9; D is uncertain. The germline V gene has CDR1 SGDLS and CDR2 YYNGEE. Trimming removed 0 bases from V and 5 bases from J, with 11 bases in between. This CDR3 contains 14 residues. The CDR3 region is CASSVEPGRTEAFF. The DNA of the CDR3 is TGTGCCAGCAGCGTAGAGCCAGGAAGGACTGAAGCTTTCTTT.

This clonotype was seen at least ten times. The CDR3 sequence: CASSRGTGSYEQYF. CDR3 in DNA: TGTGCCAGCAGTCGTGGGACAGGATCCTACGAGCAGTACTTC. The chain combines TRBV27 with TRBJ2-7, with 8 bases matching TRBD1. This CDR3 is built from 14 residues. Germline assignment: CDR1 MNHEY and CDR2 SMNVEV (reference sequence). The ends lost 5 bases at V and 1 base at J; junction bases unmatched: 4.

This clonotype has more than one count but fewer than ten. The J gene is TRBJ2-6, the V gene TRBV7-2, with D perhaps matching TRBD1 (7 bases). V was cut by 5 bases and J by 2 bases, with 16 bases left in between. The germline V gene encodes CDR1 SGHTA and CDR2 FQGNSA. CDR3 size: 17 residues. The CDR3 region has the DNA TGTGCCAGCAGCCAGGGGGGAAGGGGGCCTGGGGCCAACGTCCTGACTTTC. Translated: CASSQGGRGPGANVLTF.

The V gene is TRBV7-9, the J gene TRBJ1-1; D ambiguous. Trimming removed 4 bases from V and 4 bases from J, with 13 bases in between. Germline V gives CDR1 SEHNR, CDR2 FQNEAQ (reference sequence). This CDR3 contains 14 residues. The DNA for the CDR3 is TGTGCCAGCAGCTCCCCTGGAGGGCCCACTGAAGCTTTCTTT. Translation: CASSSPGGPTEAFF.

The V gene is TRBV19, the J gene TRBJ1-1; 10 bases fit TRBD1. V shed 7 bases and J 4 bases; nucleotides not matched to a gene: 9. Germline assignment: CDR1 LNHDA and CDR2 SQIVND (reference sequence). The CDR3 has 15 residues. CDR3 loop: CASTTRDRGGTEAFF. The CDR3, as DNA: TGTGCCAGTACCACAAGGGACAGGGGTGGCACTGAAGCTTTCTTT. The full variable domain, its missing parts supplied by reference TRBV19 and TRBJ1-1, is DGGITQSPKYLFRKEGQNVTLSCEQNLNHDAMYWYRQDPGQGLRLIYYSQIVNDFQKGDIAEGYSVSREKKESFPLTVTSAQKNPTAFYLCASTTRDRGGTEAFFGQGTRLTVV.

This clonotype came up a few times. The chain employs TRBV6-1 and TRBJ2-7; TRBD2 matches 10 bases. Germline V gene lookup returns CDR1 MNHNS and CDR2 SASEGT. J gave up 0 bases and V 5 bases, and 4 bases lay outside the gene matches. This CDR3 has 15 residues. In DNA, the CDR3 is TGTGCCAGCAGTCTAGGGACTAGCGTCTCCTACGAGCAGTACTTC. Its translation is CASSLGTSVSYEQYF.

Note on this clonotype: Lacking the conserved final phenylalanine or tryptophan, this CDR3 likely reflects a read error. This sequence joins TRBV5-1 and TRBJ1-1; D call uncertain. Trimming removed 0 bases at V and 1 base at J, with 4 bases between. Germline values: CDR1 SGHRS, CDR2 YFSETQ. The CDR3 extends over 13 amino acids. This chain's CDR3 is CASSLAANTEAFL. The CDR3 bases are TGCGCCAGCAGCTTGGCCGCGAACACTGAAGCTTTCCTT.

This clonotype was seen at least ten times. This chain joins TRBV6-1 and TRBJ1-2; D remains unclear. V was shortened by 5 bases and J by 8 bases, with 9 bases between the two germline ends. CDR3 length: 11 amino acids. Looked up from germline, CDR1 is MNHNS and CDR2 is SASEGT. The chain's CDR3 is CASSQSLGYTF. The CDR3 DNA reads as TGTGCCAGCAGTCAATCCCTCGGCTACACCTTC.

At least ten counts were recorded for this clonotype. The chain carries TRBV7-2 and TRBJ1-2, with a possible D match to TRBD1 (6 bases). This CDR3 is 14 amino acids long. V was shortened by 0 bases and J by 5 bases, with 10 bases between the two germline ends. Germline values: CDR1 SGHTA, CDR2 FQGNSA. The CDR3 is CASSLAPQGYGYTF. Here the CDR3 DNA reads TGTGCCAGCAGCTTAGCGCCACAGGGTTATGGCTACACCTTC.

The sample holds many counts of this clonotype. The chain has TRBV2 and TRBJ1-1, with 7 bases aligning to TRBD1. V lost 9 bases, J lost 7 bases, and 8 bases stayed unmatched. This CDR3 region has 12 residues. Germline CDR1 is SNHLY and CDR2 is FYNNEI. CDR3: CASVRDRYEAFF. The CDR3 nucleotides are TGTGCCAGTGTGCGGGACAGATATGAAGCTTTCTTT.

This clonotype came up many times. This sequence joins TRBV12-3 or TRBV12-4 and TRBJ2-5; 7 nucleotides agree with TRBD1. This CDR3 has 14 amino acids. J lost 1 base, V lost 8 bases, and 7 bases had no gene match. The CDR3 nucleotides are TGTGCCAGCTCTAGGGCAGGGGGCCAAGAGACCCAGTACTTC. Encoded protein: CASSRAGGQETQYF.

This clonotype was detected many times. The V call is TRBV2, the J call TRBJ2-7; D possibly corresponds to TRBD2 (6 bases). V lost 4 bases and J 3 bases, leaving 7 bases between the germline ends. CDR1 is SNHLY and CDR2 is FYNNEI in the germline V gene. This CDR3 contains 12 residues. The CDR3 nucleotides read TGTGCCAGCAGTGGAGCGGGCTACGAGCAGTACTTC. Translating gives CASSGAGYEQYF.

The V gene is TRBV9, the J gene TRBJ2-2; TRBD2 matches 12 bases. Germline V gene sequence: CDR1 SGDLS, CDR2 YYNGEE. This CDR3 contains 15 residues. The V segment lost 4 bases and the J segment 6 bases; nucleotides outside the gene matches: 4. The DNA of the CDR3 is TGTGCCAGCAGCCCTAGCGGGGGGGTCGCCGGGGAGCTGTTTTTT. Translation gives CASSPSGGVAGELFF.

The chain combines TRBV27 with TRBJ2-1, with 7 bases that match TRBD1. The J segment lost 6 bases and the V segment lost 2 bases, leaving 7 bases of the junction unmatched. In germline, CDR1 is MNHEY, CDR2 SMNVEV (reference sequence). The CDR3 covers 15 residues. CDR3 nucleotides: TGTGCCAGCAGTTTAGTGTCCAGGGGGATCAATGAGCAGTTCTTC. Its translation is CASSLVSRGINEQFF.

This clonotype has more than one count but fewer than ten. This sequence joins TRBV7-9 and TRBJ2-7, with 7 nucleotides matching TRBD2. The V gene's germline CDR1 is SEHNR and CDR2 FQNEAQ (reference sequence). CDR3 length: 14 residues. V trimming: 0 bases; J trimming: 7 bases; junction bases outside the gene matches: 6. The CDR3 sequence: CASSLAGGPKEQYF. The CDR3 DNA sequence: TGTGCCAGCAGCTTAGCGGGAGGGCCGAAAGAGCAGTACTTC.

The chain carries TRBV6-9 and TRBJ2-5; 8 bases map to TRBD2. Germline-derived CDR1 and CDR2 are MNHGY and SVAAGI. This CDR3 region has 15 residues. The V and J ends lost 4 bases and 11 bases, in that order; junction bases with no gene match: 15. As DNA, the CDR3 is TGTGCCAGCAGTTCCCTCAGACGGGGGGGCCGTGAGCAGTACTTC. Translating gives CASSSLRRGGREQYF.